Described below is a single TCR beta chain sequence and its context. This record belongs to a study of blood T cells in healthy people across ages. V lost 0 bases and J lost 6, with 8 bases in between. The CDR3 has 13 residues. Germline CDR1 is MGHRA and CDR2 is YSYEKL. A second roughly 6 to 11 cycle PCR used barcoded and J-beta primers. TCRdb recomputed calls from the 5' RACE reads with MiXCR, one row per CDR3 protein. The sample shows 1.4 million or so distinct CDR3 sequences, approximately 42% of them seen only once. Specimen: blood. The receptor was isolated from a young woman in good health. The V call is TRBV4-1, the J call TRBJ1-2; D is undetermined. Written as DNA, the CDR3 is TGCGCCAGCAGCCAAGAACTACAGAATGGCTACACCTTC. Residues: CASSQELQNGYTF.